Each of the 6 T cell receptor beta chains below was sequenced from the same sample in a study of cytomegalovirus exposure and HLA in healthy donors. PCR was performed using 60 Vbeta and 13 Jbeta primers. Repertoires were generated with immunoSEQ multiplex PCR, while TCRdb's copy carries only in-frame clones and drops some. The sample lists tens of thousands of clones, around 81% occurring once. The sequenced sample consisted of PBMCs. Receptors originate from a man aged 50-59 years in good health and CMV-seronegative.

The chain is built from TRBV27 and TRBJ2-3; 7 nucleotides align to TRBD2. CDR1 is MNHEY and CDR2 is SMNVEV in the germline V gene (reference sequence). CDR3 size: 16 residues. J was trimmed by 0 bases and V by 7 bases; bases with no gene match: 10. CDR3 coding DNA: TGTGCCAGCACCCACCTGGGGGGGGAAAGCACAGATACGCAGTATTTT. It is translated as CASTHLGGESTDTQYF.

The gene calls are TRBV30 and TRBJ1-1; the match to TRBD1 covers 7 bases. CDR1 and CDR2 (germline): GTSNPN, SVGIG (reference sequence). J was trimmed by 11 bases and V by 5 bases; bases with no gene match: 17. The CDR3 has 14 residues. This chain's CDR3 is CAWRIPGQTLKAFF. DNA for the CDR3: TGTGCCTGGCGAATCCCGGGACAGACCTTGAAGGCTTTCTTT. The full variable domain, in which reference TRBV30 and TRBJ1-1 provide the parts outside the CDR3, is SQTIHQWPATLVQPVGSPLSLECTVEGTSNPNLYWYRQAAGRGLQLLFYSVGIGQISSEVPQNLSASRPQDRQFILSSKKLLLSDSGFYLCAWRIPGQTLKAFFGQGTRLTVV.

The rearrangement uses TRBV19 and TRBJ1-1; 12 nucleotides line up with TRBD1. This CDR3 contains 18 residues. V lost 3 bases to trimming and J lost 1 base; unmatched junction nucleotides: 9. Germline V lookup: CDR1 LNHDA, CDR2 SQIVND (reference sequence). This chain's CDR3 is CASSMGGTGGLRNTEAFF. CDR3 sequence (DNA): TGTGCCAGTAGTATGGGTGGGACAGGGGGCCTTAGGAACACTGAAGCTTTCTTT.

This clone came up a few times. V gene TRBV6-6 combines with J gene TRBJ2-2; 12 bases line up with TRBD1. CDR3 size: 14 residues. Unmatched junction bases numbered 4, after V lost 7 bases and J lost 7 bases. Germline V gene lookup returns CDR1 MNHNY and CDR2 SVGAGI (reference sequence). CDR3 loop: CASTGQGAIGELFF. The DNA for the CDR3 is TGTGCCAGCACGGGACAGGGGGCGATCGGGGAGCTGTTTTTT.

V gene TRBV6-5 combines with J gene TRBJ2-1; the D gene is possibly TRBD2 (6 bases). Germline V CDR1 and CDR2: MNHEY, SVGAGI. Trimming stripped 6 bases from V and 0 bases from J, with 12 bases between. The CDR3 has 15 amino acids. For the CDR3, the DNA is TGTGCCAGCAGGCGGGGAACGAGCTCCTACAATGAGCAGTTCTTC. The encoded protein is CASRRGTSSYNEQFF.

DNA of the CDR3: TGTGCCAGCAGTTTCGGGGGGGCGAGCAATCAGCCCCAGCATTTT. Its translation: CASSFGGASNQPQHF. V and J are TRBV28 and TRBJ1-5; possibly TRBD1 for D (6 bases). Germline V gene lookup returns CDR1 MDHEN and CDR2 SYDVKM. The CDR3 has 15 amino acids. Trimming removed 3 bases from V and 1 base from J, with 10 bases in between.